This T cell receptor (beta chain) was captured by sequencing in a study of T cell responses to AZD1222 COVID-19 vaccine. This CDR3 has 17 residues. The V end was cut by 1 base, the J end by 4 bases, with 19 bases between. From germline, CDR1 is MNHEY and CDR2 SMNVEV (reference sequence). Only in-frame clones appear in the TCRdb table, and some are missing; sequencing was by immunoSEQ multiplex PCR. The repertoire has about 140,000 clones, roughly 84% of them found once; the top ten carry less than 6%. This clone was counted once. Its antigen is unknown. The study, taken as a whole, reports: Mapped onto spike, vaccine-associated CD4 TCRs spanned it and were dominant at 160-218 and 743-854. Within unmutated variant regions lay the reported targets of nearly half of spike-specific TCRs. Repertoire samples came only from after the peak T cell response. Compared with day 0, the breadth and depth of the Spike-specific TCR repertoire rose significantly after two doses of AZD1222.

The rearrangement joins TRBV27 to TRBJ1-1, with a tentative D call TRBD1 (6 bases). The TCR comes from an adult who received the AZD1222 COVID-19 vaccine. The specimen was peripheral blood, collected 28 days after the second AZD1222 dose. CDR3 region: CASSLWGGAVSGTEAFF. CDR3 nucleotides: TGTGCCAGCAGTTTATGGGGGGGGGCCGTATCGGGCACTGAAGCTTTCTTT.